These 11 T cell receptor beta chains came from one sample sequenced in a study of CD8+CD57+ T cells in acquired aplastic anemia. Selection for sequencing was limited to patients who had shown CD8+CD57+ cell expansion by flow cytometry. The template for TCR beta VDJ and CDR3 sequence profiling was genomic DNA. TCRdb analysed the reads with MiXCR anew, one entry per CDR3 protein. This sample has around 200,000 distinct CDR3 sequences, with about 62% found just once. The specimen was sorted CD4+, CD8+, or CD8+CD57+ T cells (not recorded which) from PBMCs. The source is a human donor with aplastic anemia.

This sequence joins TRBV24-1 and TRBJ2-2, with a weak D call TRBD1 (6 bases). The CDR3 is 16 amino acids. Germline V lookup: CDR1 KGHDR, CDR2 SFDVKD. Between the trimmed V and J ends, which lost 5 bases and 5 bases, there was a span of 17 bases. The CDR3 region has the DNA TGTGCCACCAGTGCCCGGGCAGGGGTATCTACCGGGGAGCTGTTTTTT. This translates into CATSARAGVSTGELFF.

The chain links TRBV20-1 to TRBJ1-2; 9 bases line up with TRBD1. This CDR3 contains 16 residues. Germline V lookup: CDR1 DFQATT, CDR2 SNEGSKA (reference sequence). V was clipped by 0 bases and J by 4 bases; unmatched bases: 9. The CDR3 protein is CSARDSQTQGAYGYTF. The CDR3 nucleotides read TGCAGTGCTAGAGATTCCCAAACACAGGGGGCCTATGGCTACACCTTC.

This chain joins TRBV4-3 and TRBJ1-1; D unresolved. V was shortened by 1 base and J by 1 base, with 10 bases between the two germline ends. This CDR3 contains 15 residues. CDR1 is LGHNA, CDR2 YSLEER, per germline. The CDR3 loop reads CASSQGPGKNTEAFF. The DNA of the CDR3 is TGCGCCAGCAGCCAAGGACCGGGAAAGAACACTGAAGCTTTCTTT.

This clonotype has just one count. The chain carries TRBV9 and TRBJ2-7; TRBD1 might be the D (6 bases). In germline, CDR1 is SGDLS, CDR2 YYNGEE. The V and J ends lost 0 bases and 9 bases respectively, with 25 bases between them. This CDR3 region has 17 residues. For the CDR3, the DNA is TGTGCCAGCAGCGTAGGTCACCGTGGGGGAGACAGGACCTCGCAGTACTTC. It codes for CASSVGHRGGDRTSQYF.

This clonotype was counted a single time. One end of the junction is discordant with germline, which a read error may explain. The genes are TRBV7-3 and TRBJ2-5; D remains unclear. CDR1 and CDR2 (germline): SGHTA, FQGTGA. The CDR3 consists of 14 residues. CDR3 in amino acids: CAGSLDPVRETRYF. CDR3 nucleotides: TGTGCCGGCAGCTTAGATCCAGTCAGAGAGACCCGGTACTTC.

The chain's CDR3 is CASSLERGGNYEQYF. CDR3 coding DNA: TGCGCCAGCAGCTTGGAGCGGGGGGGCAACTACGAGCAGTACTTC. The rearrangement links TRBV5-1 to TRBJ2-7; 10 nucleotides align to TRBD2. This CDR3 region has 15 residues. The germline V gene has CDR1 SGHRS and CDR2 YFSETQ. Trimming at V came to 0 bases and at J to 3 bases, leaving 3 bases not matched to a gene.

The rearrangement joins TRBV15 to TRBJ2-5; 10 nucleotides agree with TRBD2. This CDR3 contains 21 residues. The V and J ends lost 1 base and 3 bases, in that order; junction bases with no gene match: 20. Per germline, CDR1 LNHNV and CDR2 YYDKDF (reference sequence). In DNA form, the CDR3 reads TGTGCCACCAGCAGAGCTGGGAACAGAGGACTAGCGGATGGGAGGGAAGAGACCCAGTACTTC. Its translation: CATSRAGNRGLADGREETQYF.

This chain joins TRBV5-6 and TRBJ1-4; 12 bases fit TRBD1. The CDR3 totals 14 residues. J gave up 13 bases and V 6 bases, and 10 bases lay outside the gene matches. Germline V gene sequence: CDR1 SGHDT, CDR2 YYEEEE. In DNA form, the CDR3 reads TGTGCCAGCAACGTAGGGACAGGGGGCGTTGGACTGTTTTTT. It encodes CASNVGTGGVGLFF.

The V gene is TRBV28, the J gene TRBJ2-1, with TRBD2 identical over 15 bases. Germline CDR1 is MDHEN and CDR2 is SYDVKM. With V trimmed by 7 bases and J by 12 bases, 13 bases remained unmatched. CDR3 length: 16 amino acids. The CDR3 loop reads CASTWTSGGASDTQFF. In nucleotides, the CDR3 is TGTGCCAGCACCTGGACTAGCGGGGGGGCATCAGATACGCAGTTCTTC.

The count of this clonotype is one. The chain combines TRBV24-1 with TRBJ2-5; D possibly corresponds to TRBD2 (6 bases). Trimming removed 6 bases from V and 5 bases from J, with 15 bases in between. This CDR3 is 14 amino acids long. Per germline, CDR1 KGHDR and CDR2 SFDVKD. CDR3 nucleotides: TGTGCCACCAGTCACCCGACTAGGGGTGAGACCCAGTACTTC. Translation gives CATSHPTRGETQYF.

The chain employs TRBV20-1 and TRBJ1-4; D is undetermined. V was shortened by 5 bases and J by 8 bases, with 18 bases between the two germline ends. The CDR3 runs 14 residues. The germline V gene has CDR1 DFQATT and CDR2 SNEGSKA (reference sequence). The CDR3, as DNA: TGCAGTGCTGACTCCGGGGTAGGTGGCGAAAAACTGTTTTTT. Residues: CSADSGVGGEKLFF.